This T cell receptor beta chain was sequenced for a study of blood T cell repertoires in COVID-19 (dated by TCRdb to 2020 to 2022). Some background on the complete study: The collaborator samples originated in the United States, Italy and Spain and spanned the acute and convalescent phases of COVID-19. The material from the prospective study consisted of cDNA or gDNA derived from T cells, B-cell-depleted T cells, or PBMCs. Subjects who had been exposed to COVID-19, were actively infected with it, or had recovered from it provided the deeply sampled blood TCRbeta repertoires that made up the dataset. A freely available public database, intended as a resource for researchers studying the immune response to SARS-CoV-2, is where the repertoires were released. Samples were obtained from the ongoing ImmuneRACE study (first 160 participants) and from about 1,300 subjects provided by 6 global collaborators. The sample metadata nearly always contained a de-identified subject ID, COVID-19 status, age in years and sex. HLA class I and class II types, where available, came from metadata supplied by the sample provider rather than from assay-based typing. Results the study describes overall, beyond this receptor: The amount of clinical and demographic metadata varied by source and participant and was provided uncurated.

From its cysteine to its phenylalanine, the CDR3 spans 20 amino acids. The retained sequence is limited to the CDR3, 60 bases, with the frame set at the first base. Trimming leaves V shorter by 5 bases and J shorter by 0 bases, with the junction holding 12 bases beyond the gene matches. CDR1 and CDR2, per the germline V gene, are KGHDR and SFDVKD. Participants in the prospective study were aged roughly 18 to 90 years, lived in about two dozen United States geographic areas, and enrolled through a virtual design. In the prospective study, cohorts were assigned on the basis of participant-reported clinical history obtained from a screening survey and a study questionnaire. Recovered participants in ImmuneRACE Cohort 3 were defined by two consecutive negative NP/OP PCR tests, clearance by a healthcare professional, or resolution of symptoms. Each participant in the prospective study had whole blood, serum and a nasopharyngeal or oropharyngeal swab collected by mobile phlebotomists. Over an approximately 2-month period, participants in the prospective study had the option of providing additional blood draws and questionnaires. Prospective study blood samples were shipped either frozen or at room temperature before DNA extraction.

About this clone itself: Its antigen is still unknown. No much larger clonotype is one base removed from it; base qualities were not supplied.

The immunoSEQ Assay, a bias-controlled multiplex PCR, was used to amplify TCRbeta CDR3 regions from genomic DNA. The authors' analysis ran thus. Within the assay, amplification of reference gene primers was used to estimate how many nucleated cells each sample contained. Sequence reads were collapsed and filtered to measure the absolute abundance of every unique TCRbeta CDR3 rearrangement. For each sample, productive Simpson clonality was calculated as the square root of Simpson's diversity index over productive rearrangements. As stored in TCRdb, this immuneACCESS dataset retains in-frame rearrangements with V and J assigned. A fraction of the clones does not appear; measured against another copy, unresolved V genes explain less than half of the discrepancy, and the remainder lacks a known reason. V and J calls and clone size are those listed in that table; D and trimming were worked out from the DNA. The sample records roughly 260,000 clones, about nine tenths of which are singletons. The ten largest make up under 3% of the sample.

This receptor chain uses TRBV24-1 and TRBJ2-1, with 13 central nucleotides matching TRBD2. The sequenced material came from PBMCs or T cells enriched from blood (not recorded which). This TCR came from a young woman who had recovered from COVID-19. The DNA reads TGTGCCACCAGTGTCGCCACTAGCGGGAGGGCCTGGAGCTCCTACAATGAGCAGTTCTTC. This yields the protein CATSVATSGRAWSSYNEQFF.